Listed below are T cell receptor beta chains from one sample, sequenced in a study of blood T cell repertoires in COVID-19. The assay was immunoSEQ multiplex PCR, and TCRdb's table has in-frame clones only and misses some. Altogether 150,000 to 200,000 clones are present, around 82% being singletons, with the ten largest covering under 7.5%. Sequencing used peripheral blood. The receptors originated from an elderly man with COVID-19, enrolled during active disease. Each CDR3 is given with its conserved first and last residue. The D gene is left open where the match is weak. Not every row has a clone size; where given, it reads once, few, many or a size class.

size: .
V: TRBV5-1
D: .
J: TRBJ1-2
DNA: TGCGCCAGCAGACCGATAGGGGGAGCTAACTATGGCTACACCTTC
CDR3: CASRPIGGANYGYTF

size: .
V: TRBV6-2/TRBV6-3
D: TRBD2
J: TRBJ2-5
DNA: TGTGCCAGCAGCCCGACTAGCGGGGTTACCCAAGAGACCCAGTACTTC
CDR3: CASSPTSGVTQETQYF

size: .
V: TRBV6-4
D: .
J: TRBJ2-2
DNA: TGTGCCAGCAGTGACTCTGGGGGGGCCACCGCGGAGCTGTTTTTT
CDR3: CASSDSGGATAELFF

size: .
V: TRBV3-1/TRBV3-2
D: .
J: TRBJ1-1
DNA: TGTGCCAGCAGCCATCGCGAGATCTCGGAAGCTTTCTTT
CDR3: CASSHREISEAFF

size: .
V: TRBV7-2
D: .
J: TRBJ1-5
DNA: TGTGCCAGCAGCCCCGGGGGCAATCAGCCCCAGCATTTT
CDR3: CASSPGGNQPQHF

size: .
V: TRBV5-4
D: TRBD2
J: TRBJ2-1
DNA: TGTGCCAGCAGCTTGGAATGGGGGGGATACAATGAGCAGTTCTTC
CDR3: CASSLEWGGYNEQFF

size: .
V: TRBV2
D: TRBD2
J: TRBJ2-7
DNA: TGTGCCAGCCGGGACCCGACTAGCCTCGACGAGCAGTACTTC
CDR3: CASRDPTSLDEQYF

size: .
V: TRBV10-2
D: .
J: TRBJ2-3
DNA: TGCGCCTTAAGGGCAGGGCCTAGCACAGATACGCAGTATTTT
CDR3: CALRAGPSTDTQYF

size: .
V: TRBV4-3
D: .
J: TRBJ1-5
DNA: TGCGCCAGCAGCCAAGAGGCGGCTGGACAGCCCCAGCATTTT
CDR3: CASSQEAAGQPQHF

size: .
V: TRBV7-8
D: .
J: TRBJ2-7
DNA: TGTGCCAGCAGCACCCGGACAGGGTTAGCGGGGGACGGCGAGCAGTACTTC
CDR3: CASSTRTGLAGDGEQYF

size: .
V: TRBV7-3
D: .
J: TRBJ1-1
DNA: TGTGCCAGCAGCTTCGACGGGGGAACTGAAGCTTTCTTT
CDR3: CASSFDGGTEAFF

size: .
V: TRBV3-1/TRBV3-2
D: .
J: TRBJ1-6
DNA: TGTGCCAGCAGCCAAGATAGGGGCTCACCCCTCCACTTT
CDR3: CASSQDRGSPLHF

size: .
V: TRBV4-1
D: TRBD1
J: TRBJ2-2
DNA: TGCGCCAGCAGCCAATGGACAGGGGCCAACACCGGGGAGCTGTTTTTT
CDR3: CASSQWTGANTGELFF

size: .
V: TRBV18
D: .
J: TRBJ1-5
DNA: TGTGCCAGCTCACCCAGAGGCCAGGACTATCAGCCCCAGCATTTT
CDR3: CASSPRGQDYQPQHF

size: .
V: TRBV5-4
D: .
J: TRBJ2-3
DNA: TGTGCCAGCAGCTCGAGGGTCCCTAGCACAGATACGCAGTATTTT
CDR3: CASSSRVPSTDTQYF

size: once
V: TRBV5-4
D: .
J: TRBJ2-2
DNA: TGTGCCAGCAGCACCACTAGTACCGCCGGGGAGCTGTTTTTT
CDR3: CASSTTSTAGELFF

size: .
V: TRBV19
D: TRBD1
J: TRBJ1-6
DNA: TGTGCCAGTAGTCTGGGACAGGGGGCTTTCTATAATTCACCCCTCCACTTT
CDR3: CASSLGQGAFYNSPLHF

size: .
V: TRBV7-7
D: .
J: TRBJ1-4
DNA: TGTGCCAGCAGCTTAGATGATGACCCCTTTCTGCGAGGAAAAACTGTTTTT
CDR3: CASSLDDDPFLRGKTVF

size: .
V: TRBV9
D: TRBD2
J: TRBJ2-7
DNA: TGTGCCAGCAGCGTGGCTAGCGGGGGGACGTCCTACGAGCAGTACTTC
CDR3: CASSVASGGTSYEQYF

size: .
V: TRBV9
D: .
J: TRBJ1-3
DNA: TGTGCCAGCAGGGGGCCTGGAAACACCATATATTTT
CDR3: CASRGPGNTIYF

size: .
V: TRBV3-1/TRBV3-2
D: .
J: TRBJ1-3
DNA: TGTGCCAGCAGCCAAGGGTCTACGTCTGGAAACACCATATATTTT
CDR3: CASSQGSTSGNTIYF

size: .
V: TRBV12-3/TRBV12-4
D: .
J: TRBJ2-7
DNA: TGTGCCAGCAGTTTGGTGGGGGGCTACGAGCAGTACTTC
CDR3: CASSLVGGYEQYF

size: once
V: TRBV27
D: TRBD1
J: TRBJ2-2
DNA: TGTGCCAGCAGGGACAGGGGGCTGGGCGGGGAGCTGTTTTTT
CDR3: CASRDRGLGGELFF

size: few
V: TRBV11-2
D: .
J: TRBJ2-3
DNA: TGTGCCAGCAGCTCGACTAGCACAGATACGCAGTATTTT
CDR3: CASSSTSTDTQYF

size: .
V: TRBV4-3
D: .
J: TRBJ2-3
DNA: TGCGCCAGCAGCCTCGGGGGTCAATTCACAGATACGCAGTATTTT
CDR3: CASSLGGQFTDTQYF

size: .
V: TRBV9
D: TRBD2
J: TRBJ2-1
DNA: TGTGCCAGCAGCGTAGCTCCTAGCGGGGGGGCCAGTGAGCAGTTCTTC
CDR3: CASSVAPSGGASEQFF

size: .
V: TRBV11-2
D: .
J: TRBJ2-5
DNA: TGTGCCAGCACTAAAGGGGCCCTATTCTCCCGGGAGACCCAGTACTTC
CDR3: CASTKGALFSRETQYF

size: .
V: TRBV7-8
D: TRBD1
J: TRBJ2-3
DNA: TGTGCCAGCAGCTTATTGGACAGGAGCACAGATACGCAGTATTTT
CDR3: CASSLLDRSTDTQYF

size: .
V: TRBV6-2/TRBV6-3
D: TRBD2
J: TRBJ2-1
DNA: TGTGCCAGCAGTTACGGACTAGCGGGGGGCAATGAGCAGTTCTTC
CDR3: CASSYGLAGGNEQFF

size: .
V: TRBV6-1
D: .
J: TRBJ1-2
DNA: TGTGCCAGCAGTGAAGCCCCAGGTCCCTATGGCTACACCTTC
CDR3: CASSEAPGPYGYTF

size: .
V: TRBV4-2
D: TRBD2
J: TRBJ2-3
DNA: TGTGCCAGCAGCCAAGGGGGGGGGACAGATACGCAGTATTTT
CDR3: CASSQGGGTDTQYF

size: .
V: TRBV14
D: TRBD1
J: TRBJ1-2
DNA: TGTGCCAGCAGCCACGGACAGGGGTTAGTCGGTGGCTACACCTTC
CDR3: CASSHGQGLVGGYTF

size: .
V: TRBV5-1
D: TRBD1
J: TRBJ2-7
DNA: TGCGCCAGCAGCCTCCGGGACAGGGATAACGAGCAGTACTTC
CDR3: CASSLRDRDNEQYF

size: .
V: TRBV28
D: TRBD1
J: TRBJ1-2
DNA: TGTGCCAGCAGTTTAACGTCCCCGGGACAGGGACTTGGCTACACCTTC
CDR3: CASSLTSPGQGLGYTF

size: .
V: TRBV2
D: TRBD2
J: TRBJ2-2
DNA: TGTGCCAGCAGGAGGGAGGGACCGAACACCGGGGAGCTGTTTTTT
CDR3: CASRREGPNTGELFF

size: .
V: TRBV5-1
D: .
J: TRBJ1-2
DNA: TGCGCCAGCAGCTCAGGACAGACCTTTGGGCTTGGCTACACCTTC
CDR3: CASSSGQTFGLGYTF

size: .
V: TRBV7-2
D: .
J: TRBJ1-5
DNA: TGTGCCAGCAGCTTAGCGGCGGATGCCGCGCAGCCCCAGCATTTT
CDR3: CASSLAADAAQPQHF

size: .
V: TRBV5-4
D: TRBD2
J: TRBJ2-5
DNA: TGTGCCAGCAGCGCTCCGGGACTAGCGGAGACCCAGTACTTC
CDR3: CASSAPGLAETQYF

size: .
V: TRBV21-1
D: .
J: TRBJ1-1
DNA: TGTGCCAGCAGCGGACAGGGCGACACCACAGAATCCAAGACTGAAGCTTTCTTT
CDR3: CASSGQGDTTESKTEAFF

size: .
V: TRBV12-5
D: TRBD1
J: TRBJ1-2
DNA: TGTGCTAGTGGAACCAGGGGGCTCCTCGCGTACACCTTC
CDR3: CASGTRGLLAYTF

size: once
V: TRBV11-3
D: .
J: TRBJ2-1
DNA: TGTGCCAGCAGCTCGCGAGGGGAGGGGGTCAATGAGCAGTTCTTC
CDR3: CASSSRGEGVNEQFF

size: once
V: TRBV3-1/TRBV3-2
D: .
J: TRBJ1-6
DNA: TGTGCCAGCAACCAGGGCTTACATTCACCCCTCCACTTT
CDR3: CASNQGLHSPLHF

size: .
V: TRBV18
D: .
J: TRBJ1-2
DNA: TGTGCCAGCTCACCACCGAAAAGCTCTAACTATGGCTACACCTTC
CDR3: CASSPPKSSNYGYTF

size: .
V: TRBV18
D: TRBD2
J: TRBJ2-7
DNA: TGTGCCAGCTCACCCTTGGCCAGGGGGGGGACTAGCGGCTACGAGCAGTACTTC
CDR3: CASSPLARGGTSGYEQYF